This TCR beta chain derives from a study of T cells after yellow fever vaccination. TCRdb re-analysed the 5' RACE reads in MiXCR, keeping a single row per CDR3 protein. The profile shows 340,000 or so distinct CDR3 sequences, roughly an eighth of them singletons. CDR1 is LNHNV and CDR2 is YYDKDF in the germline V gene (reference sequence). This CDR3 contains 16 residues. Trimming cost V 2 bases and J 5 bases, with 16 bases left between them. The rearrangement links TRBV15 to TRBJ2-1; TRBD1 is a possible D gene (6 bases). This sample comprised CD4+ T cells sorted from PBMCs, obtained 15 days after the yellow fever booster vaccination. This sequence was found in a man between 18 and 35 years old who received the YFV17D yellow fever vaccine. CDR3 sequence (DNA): TGTGCCACCAGCAGACGATGGACAGTCACCAACAATGAGCAGTTCTTC. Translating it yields CATSRRWTVTNNEQFF. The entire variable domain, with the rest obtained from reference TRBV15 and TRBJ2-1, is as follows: DAMVIQNPRYQVTQFGKPVTLSCSQTLNHNVMYWYQQKSSQAPKLLFHYYDKDFNNEADTPDNFQSRRPNTSFCFLDIRSPGLGDTAMYLCATSRRWTVTNNEQFFGPGTRLTVL.